This paragraph reports one T cell receptor beta chain. Its antigen is currently unknown. With 3 bases clipped from V and 7 bases from J, the junction kept 11 bases outside the gene matches. CDR3 length: 16 amino acids. Germline lookup yields CDR1 SQVTM and CDR2 ANQGSEA. Clones were read by immunoSEQ multiplex PCR, and TCRdb kept only the in-frame ones, dropping some. The table lists 63,000 or so clones, roughly 80% of them singletons. This sample is part of a study of OX40 agonist ivuxolimab in advanced cancers. Study background: Enrollees could have had prior anti-PD-1, anti-PD-L1 or anti-CTLA-4 therapy, which about 40% had received.

Study-wide findings and caveats: Some nonresponders also had low normalized T-cell clonal expansion.

This clonotype was obtained from an adult with an advanced solid tumor such as melanoma, head and neck, liver or kidney cancer. The sample was CD4+ or CD8+ T cells sorted from blood, taken in a trial of the OX40 agonist ivuxolimab. This chain uses TRBV29-1 with TRBJ2-7, with 14 nucleotides matching TRBD2. The CDR3 DNA reads as TGCAGCGTTGAGGAGACTAGCGGGGGGGCAGGGAGGGAGCAGTACTTC. As protein: CSVEETSGGAGREQYF.